Following are 26 T cell receptor beta chains from one sample sequenced in a study of post-analysis software for immune sequencing data. Study-wide points: Patients showed TRBV5-6, TRBV5-1 and TRBV20-1 among four to six TRBV segments more frequent than in controls.

Included in the TCR beta cDNA libraries were unique molecular identifiers. MiXCR, applied by TCRdb to the PCR reads, yields one record per CDR3 protein. Here the sample spans about 760,000 distinct CDR3 sequences, 25% to 30% being singletons. These receptors are not linked to any known antigen. The sample was blood. The receptors here all came from a girl under 18 with multiple sclerosis.

This clonotype was detected only a few times. The rearrangement joins TRBV29-1 to TRBJ2-5, with D tentatively TRBD1 or TRBD2 (5 bases each). From germline, CDR1 is SQVTM and CDR2 ANQGSEA. V lost 5 bases and J lost 4, with 17 bases in between. This CDR3 is 14 amino acids long. The CDR3 DNA sequence: TGCAGCGTTCGATATAGTCGGGGCCTAGAGACCCAGTACTTC. Residues: CSVRYSRGLETQYF.

This clonotype was counted once. The V call is TRBV3-1, the J call TRBJ2-2, with a possible D match to TRBD1 (5 bases). This CDR3 comprises 15 residues. Trimming removed 4 bases from V and 2 bases from J, with 11 bases in between. Germline V gives CDR1 LGHDT, CDR2 YNNKEL (reference sequence). CDR3 DNA: TGTGCCAGCAGCCGAGACAGCCGCAACACCGGGGAGCTGTTTTTT. Its protein is CASSRDSRNTGELFF. Combining the CDR3 with reference TRBV3-1 and TRBJ2-2 gives the whole variable domain DTAVSQTPKYLVTQMGNDKSIKCEQNLGHDTMYWYKQDSKKFLKIMFSYNNKELIINETVPNRFSPKSPDKAHLNLHINSLELGDSAVYFCASSRDSRNTGELFFGEGSRLTVL.

The gene calls are TRBV2 and TRBJ1-2; the match to TRBD1 covers 11 bases. Germline V gives CDR1 SNHLY, CDR2 FYNNEI. The ends lost 6 bases at V and 2 bases at J; junction bases unmatched: 5. This CDR3 spans 15 amino acids. Here the CDR3 reads CASSAGQGANYGYTF. CDR3 coding DNA: TGTGCCAGCAGCGCAGGACAGGGGGCGAACTATGGCTACACCTTC.

The rearrangement uses TRBV11-2 and TRBJ1-2; 7 nucleotides agree with TRBD1. After removal of 4 bases from V and 8 bases from J, the junction contained 13 bases not matched to a gene. This CDR3 has 15 amino acids. The germline V gene has CDR1 SGHAT and CDR2 FQNNGV. The CDR3 region is CASSSGQTGKKGYTF. The CDR3 bases are TGTGCCAGCAGCTCAGGCCAGACAGGGAAGAAAGGCTACACCTTC.

The chain couples TRBV5-1 to TRBJ2-1, with 9 bases identical to TRBD1. The CDR3 has 17 amino acids. V was pared by 1 base and J by 8 bases, with 13 bases of the junction left unmatched. The V gene's germline CDR1 is SGHRS and CDR2 YFSETQ. CDR3 loop: CASSLRYRQGQGDEQFF. CDR3 nucleotides: TGCGCCAGCAGCTTGAGGTATCGCCAGGGACAGGGTGATGAGCAGTTCTTC.

This clonotype was found a few times. One junction end disagrees with the germline gene, perhaps due to a read error. The chain carries TRBV24-1 and TRBJ2-3; TRBD1 aligns across 7 bases. The CDR3 has 13 amino acids. CDR1 is KGHDR, CDR2 SFDVKD, per germline. CDR3 protein: CVTSDPGTVTQYF. CDR3 DNA sequence: TGTGTCACCAGTGACCCCGGGACAGTGACGCAGTATTTT.

The CDR3 nucleotides are TGCAGTGCTAACCAGGGAGGCGAGCAGTACTTC. Translating it yields CSANQGGEQYF. The genes are TRBV20-1 and TRBJ2-5; D perhaps matches TRBD2 (6 bases). The last part of the DNA fits TRBJ2-7 better; the J call may be wrong. The CDR3 has 11 residues. Per the germline V gene, CDR1 is DFQATT and CDR2 is SNEGSKA (reference sequence).

The chain employs TRBV29-1 and TRBJ2-7; no clear D. Germline values: CDR1 SQVTM, CDR2 ANQGSEA. V was trimmed by 4 bases and J by 6 bases, leaving 10 bases between them. The CDR3 contains 11 residues. DNA of the CDR3: TGCAGCGTTGCCACAGTGGGCGAGCAGTACTTC. Protein product: CSVATVGEQYF.

The CDR3 reads CASSLAFAGVSYNEQFF. Here the CDR3 DNA reads TGTGCCAGCAGCTTAGCTTTTGCAGGGGTCTCCTACAATGAGCAGTTCTTC. The chain has TRBV7-2 and TRBJ2-1, with a tentative D call TRBD1 (6 bases). Trimming shortened V by 0 bases and J by 0 bases, and 12 bases separated the two germline ends. The CDR3 spans 17 residues. The germline CDR1 and CDR2 sequences are SGHTA and FQGNSA.

The chain joins TRBV7-9 to TRBJ2-6; 8 bases fit TRBD1. Germline V gene data show CDR1 as SEHNR and CDR2 as FQNEAQ (reference sequence). J was trimmed by 0 bases and V by 1 base; bases with no gene match: 11. The CDR3 covers 20 residues. The CDR3 sequence is CASSLDYWTGISSGANVLTF. CDR3 DNA sequence: TGTGCCAGCAGCTTAGACTACTGGACAGGGATCAGCTCTGGGGCCAACGTCCTGACTTTC.

V and J are TRBV6-6 and TRBJ1-2; D is perhaps TRBD1 (5 bases). Between the trimmed V and J ends, which lost 6 bases and 5 bases, there was a span of 16 bases. The CDR3 has 14 residues. Germline CDR1 MNHNY, CDR2 SVGAGI (reference sequence). The DNA of the CDR3 is TGTGCCAGCAGCCCCGTGGGAAGGGGATATGGCTACACCTTC. Translation: CASSPVGRGYGYTF.

This clonotype was seen only once. CDR3: CASSQEGLRLAAANEQFF. The CDR3 region has the DNA TGTGCCAGCAGCCAAGAGGGTTTGAGGCTAGCGGCGGCCAATGAGCAGTTCTTC. V and J are TRBV3-1 and TRBJ2-1; 7 positions match TRBD2. The germline V gene encodes CDR1 LGHDT and CDR2 YNNKEL (reference sequence). V was clipped by 0 bases and J by 6 bases; unmatched bases: 14. CDR3 length: 18 residues.

The chain has TRBV10-3 and TRBJ2-7, with 9 bases fitting TRBD1. The germline V gene encodes CDR1 ENHRY and CDR2 SYGVKD. The V gene end was trimmed by 2 bases and the J gene end by 6 bases; junction bases not matched to a gene: 11. The CDR3 covers 16 residues. CDR3 amino acids: CAISEPKGQGSTEQYF. The CDR3 region has the DNA TGTGCCATCAGTGAGCCCAAAGGACAGGGGAGTACCGAGCAGTACTTC.

This clonotype has more than one count but fewer than ten. The rearrangement links TRBV7-9 to TRBJ1-5; D is uncertain. Germline V lookup: CDR1 SEHNR, CDR2 FQNEAQ (reference sequence). V was shortened by 5 bases and J by 5 bases, with 7 bases between the two germline ends. CDR3 length: 12 amino acids. This chain's CDR3 is CASSRPDQPQHF. As DNA, the CDR3 is TGTGCCAGCAGCCGACCGGATCAGCCCCAGCATTTT.

Only a few counts were recorded for this clonotype. The rearrangement uses TRBV6-5 and TRBJ2-1; 8 nucleotides line up with TRBD2. Germline-derived CDR1 and CDR2 are MNHEY and SVGAGI. The CDR3 is 17 residues long. Trimming at V came to 0 bases and at J to 8 bases, leaving 12 bases not matched to a gene. DNA of the CDR3: TGTGCCAGCAGTTACTCTTCCGTTATCGGGAGGGGCGATGAGCAGTTCTTC. Protein: CASSYSSVIGRGDEQFF.

The chain joins TRBV2 to TRBJ1-1, with TRBD1 identical over 9 bases. Germline lookup yields CDR1 SNHLY and CDR2 FYNNEI. Trimming took 7 bases from V and 8 from J; bases not matched to a gene: 8. The CDR3 totals 13 residues. The CDR3 coding sequence is TGTGCCAGCACCGAAACAGGACAGGGGGAAGCTTTCTTT. Translation: CASTETGQGEAFF. Supplemented by reference TRBV2 and TRBJ1-1, the full variable domain reads EPEVTQTPSHQVTQMGQEVILRCVPISNHLYFYWYRQILGQKVEFLVSFYNNEISEKSEIFDDQFSVERPDGSNFTLKIRSTKLEDSAMYFCASTETGQGEAFFGQGTRLTVV.

This clonotype has ten or more counts. The V call is TRBV6-2 or TRBV6-3, the J call TRBJ2-3, with D unclear. The CDR3 spans 13 residues. Between the trimmed V and J ends, which lost 6 bases and 2 bases, there was a span of 9 bases. CDR1 and CDR2 from the germline V gene are MNHEY and SVGEGT. This CDR3 is CASRNAPTDTQYF. Here the CDR3 DNA reads TGTGCCAGCAGAAACGCGCCCACAGATACGCAGTATTTT.

This chain links TRBV18 with TRBJ2-4; D unclear. CDR1 KGHSH and CDR2 LQKENI come from the germline V gene. V was trimmed by 4 bases and J by 0 bases, leaving 16 bases between them. The CDR3 has 17 residues. In DNA, the CDR3 is TGTGCCAGCTCACTCCGGCTCGGAGACCTAGCCAAAAACATTCAGTACTTC. This translates into CASSLRLGDLAKNIQYF.

V gene TRBV19 combines with J gene TRBJ1-2, with a possible D match to TRBD1 (6 bases). CDR1 is LNHDA and CDR2 is SQIVND in the germline V gene (reference sequence). The CDR3 covers 15 residues. V shed 1 base and J shed 4 bases, with 13 bases lying between them. Here the CDR3 reads CASSIGNRETYGYTF. In DNA form, the CDR3 reads TGTGCCAGTAGTATAGGTAACAGGGAGACCTATGGCTACACCTTC.

About this clonotype: A single base separates this from a much larger clone, so it may be a read error. The chain couples TRBV20-1 to TRBJ2-3; 8 bases are shared with TRBD2. CDR1 and CDR2 from the germline V gene are DFQATT and SNEGSKA (reference sequence). V gave up 3 bases and J gave up 4 bases; unmatched junction bases: 15. This CDR3 is built from 17 residues. In DNA, the CDR3 is TGCAGTGCTAGCTCTTCCTCGACTAGCGACTCCGCAGATACGCAGTATTTT. Translated: CSASSSSTSDSADTQYF.

J is TRBJ2-3 and V is TRBV29-1, with a weak D call TRBD1 (7 bases). CDR1 is SQVTM and CDR2 is ANQGSEA in the germline V gene. With 5 bases removed from V and 3 bases from J, the gap between germline ends came to 12 bases. This CDR3 region has 13 residues. The CDR3 region has the DNA TGCAGCGTTTCTCAGGGGGGAACAGATACGCAGTATTTT. This translates into CSVSQGGTDTQYF.

This clonotype was seen more than once but under ten times. The CDR3 spells CASSSRQGKTDTQYF. CDR3 nucleotides: TGTGCCAGCAGTTCCAGACAGGGGAAAACAGATACGCAGTATTTT. J is TRBJ2-3 and V is TRBV6-5, with 8 bases that match TRBD1. The CDR3 has 15 residues. The V gene end was trimmed by 4 bases and the J gene end by 3 bases; junction bases not matched to a gene: 6. Germline assignment: CDR1 MNHEY and CDR2 SVGAGI.

The genes are TRBV2 and TRBJ1-2; 7 nucleotides line up with TRBD1. The CDR3 extends over 15 amino acids. Germline CDR1 is SNHLY and CDR2 is FYNNEI. The J segment lost 2 bases and the V segment lost 7 bases, leaving 10 bases of the junction unmatched. The CDR3 nucleotides are TGTGCCAGCACAAGTCCAGGGGGTAGAAACTATGGCTACACCTTC. It encodes CASTSPGGRNYGYTF.

J is TRBJ2-3 and V is TRBV5-1; 9 nucleotides agree with TRBD1. The V gene's germline CDR1 is SGHRS and CDR2 YFSETQ. With 4 bases clipped from V and 2 bases from J, the junction kept 5 bases outside the gene matches. The CDR3 covers 15 residues. The CDR3 region is CASSGTGIATDTQYF. The CDR3 nucleotides read TGCGCCAGCAGCGGGACAGGGATTGCCACAGATACGCAGTATTTT.

At least ten counts were recorded for this clonotype. The chain links TRBV7-6 to TRBJ2-1, with 7 bases fitting TRBD1. Trimming took 6 bases from V and 5 from J; bases not matched to a gene: 7. Germline V lookup: CDR1 SGHVS, CDR2 FNYEAQ. This CDR3 comprises 14 residues. The CDR3 region is CASSRGGLNNEQFF. DNA for the CDR3: TGTGCCAGCAGTCGAGGGGGCTTGAACAATGAGCAGTTCTTC.

About this clonotype itself: Mismatch with germline at one junction end may stem from a read error. The gene calls are TRBV29-1 and TRBJ2-1, with 11 bases lining up with TRBD2. The CDR3 is 16 residues long. CDR1 and CDR2 (germline): SQVTM, ANQGSEA. The CDR3 sequence: CSVGTSGRHSYKEQFF. For the CDR3, the DNA is TGCAGCGTTGGGACTAGCGGGCGCCACTCCTACAAGGAGCAGTTCTTC.